This TCR beta chain was observed in a study of T cells in localized non-small cell lung cancer. As concerns this clone: Its specificity is not known.

The table came from immunoSEQ multiplex PCR; TCRdb's copy has only in-frame clones and leaves some out. The sample carries 38,000 or so clones, roughly 90% recorded once. General study findings and limits: Appearance in adjacent lung was seen for a median approximately 58 of the top 100 tumor clones. Measurement of T cell clonality placed uninvolved adjacent lung highest, above the level in tumor. Without multi-region sequencing, intratumor heterogeneity could not be excluded.

Germline-derived CDR1 and CDR2 are SGHKS and YYEKEE (reference sequence). Trimming left V 2 bases short and J 7 bases short, with 7 bases between. The CDR3 spans 11 residues. Source: peripheral blood mononuclear cells, taken before any cancer treatment. The V gene is TRBV5-5, the J gene TRBJ2-7; D not certain. This clonotype was obtained from a male donor older than 55 with stage II lung adenocarcinoma. In DNA form, the CDR3 reads TGTGCCAGCAGCTTTACATCGGAGCAGTACTTC. Translated, it gives CASSFTSEQYF.